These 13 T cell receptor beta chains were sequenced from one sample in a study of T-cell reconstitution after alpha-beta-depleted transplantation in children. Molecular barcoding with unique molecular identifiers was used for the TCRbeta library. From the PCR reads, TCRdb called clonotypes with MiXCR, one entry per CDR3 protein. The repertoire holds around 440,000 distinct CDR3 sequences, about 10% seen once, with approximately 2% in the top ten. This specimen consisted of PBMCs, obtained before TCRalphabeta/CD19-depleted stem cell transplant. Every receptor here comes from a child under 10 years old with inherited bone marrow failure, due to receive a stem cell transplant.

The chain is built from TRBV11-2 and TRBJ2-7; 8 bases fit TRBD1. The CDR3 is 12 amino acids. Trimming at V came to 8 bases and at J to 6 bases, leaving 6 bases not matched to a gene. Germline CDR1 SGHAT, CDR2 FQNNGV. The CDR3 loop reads CASGQGLPEQYF. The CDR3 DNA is TGTGCCAGCGGACAGGGTTTGCCCGAGCAGTACTTC.

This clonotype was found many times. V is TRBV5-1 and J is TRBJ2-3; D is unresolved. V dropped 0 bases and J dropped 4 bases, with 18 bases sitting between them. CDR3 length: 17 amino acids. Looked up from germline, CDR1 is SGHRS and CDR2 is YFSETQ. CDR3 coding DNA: TGCGCCAGCAGCTTGGTTTCCCCTAATTATCCGGCAGATACGCAGTATTTT. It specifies CASSLVSPNYPADTQYF. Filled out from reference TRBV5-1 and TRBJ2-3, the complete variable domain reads KAGVTQTPRYLIKTRGQQVTLSCSPISGHRSVSWYQQTPGQGLQFLFEYFSETQRNKGNFPGRFSGRQFSNSRSEMNVSTLELGDSALYLCASSLVSPNYPADTQYFGPGTRLTVL.

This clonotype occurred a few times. This CDR3 reads CASSQVGGSGYNEQFF. In DNA form, the CDR3 reads TGTGCCAGCAGCCAAGTAGGGGGGAGTGGCTACAATGAGCAGTTCTTC. This chain connects TRBV3-1 to TRBJ2-1, with D perhaps being TRBD1 or TRBD2 (6 bases each). V was shortened by 1 base and J by 3 bases, with 13 bases between the two germline ends. The CDR3 has 16 amino acids. Germline V gene lookup returns CDR1 LGHDT and CDR2 YNNKEL (reference sequence).

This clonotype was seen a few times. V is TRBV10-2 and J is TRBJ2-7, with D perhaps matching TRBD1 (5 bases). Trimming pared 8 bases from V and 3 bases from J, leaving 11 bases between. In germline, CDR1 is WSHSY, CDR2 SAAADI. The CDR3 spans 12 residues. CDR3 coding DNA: TGCGCCAGCTCGGACACGGTCTACGAGCAGTACTTC. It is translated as CASSDTVYEQYF.

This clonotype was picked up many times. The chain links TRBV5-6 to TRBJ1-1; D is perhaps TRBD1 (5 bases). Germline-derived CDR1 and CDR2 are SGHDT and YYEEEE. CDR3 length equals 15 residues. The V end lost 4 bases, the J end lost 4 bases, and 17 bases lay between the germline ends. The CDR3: CASSRGWGIGTEAFF. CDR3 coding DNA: TGTGCCAGCAGCCGGGGGTGGGGAATAGGCACTGAAGCTTTCTTT.

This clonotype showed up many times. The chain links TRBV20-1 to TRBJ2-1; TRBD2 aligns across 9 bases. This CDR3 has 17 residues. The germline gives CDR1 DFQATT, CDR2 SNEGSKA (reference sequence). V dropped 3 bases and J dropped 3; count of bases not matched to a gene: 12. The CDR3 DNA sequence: TGCAGTGCTAGTCGACAGGGACTAGCTTTCGTCTACAATGAGCAGTTCTTC. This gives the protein CSASRQGLAFVYNEQFF.

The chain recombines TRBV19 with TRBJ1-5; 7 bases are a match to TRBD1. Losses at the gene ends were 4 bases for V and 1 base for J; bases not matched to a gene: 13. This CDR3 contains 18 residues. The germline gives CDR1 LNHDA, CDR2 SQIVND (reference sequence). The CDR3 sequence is CASSNSPEGAWSNQPQHF. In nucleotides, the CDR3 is TGTGCCAGTAGTAACTCACCGGAGGGGGCATGGAGCAATCAGCCCCAGCATTTT.

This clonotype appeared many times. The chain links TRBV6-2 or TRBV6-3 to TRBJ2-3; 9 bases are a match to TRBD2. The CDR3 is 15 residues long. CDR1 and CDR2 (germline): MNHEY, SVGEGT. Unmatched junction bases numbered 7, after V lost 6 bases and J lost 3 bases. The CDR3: CASRASGALTDTQYF. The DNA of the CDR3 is TGTGCCAGCAGAGCTAGCGGGGCGCTTACAGATACGCAGTATTTT.

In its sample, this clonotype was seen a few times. The CDR3 nucleotides read TGCGCCAGCAGCTTGACCGGGACAGTGGCAGATACGCAGTATTTT. The encoded protein is CASSLTGTVADTQYF. This chain connects TRBV5-1 to TRBJ2-3, with 7 bases that match TRBD1. CDR1 is SGHRS and CDR2 is YFSETQ in the germline V gene. Trimming cost V 1 base and J 4 bases; bases outside gene matches: 6. This CDR3 has 15 amino acids.

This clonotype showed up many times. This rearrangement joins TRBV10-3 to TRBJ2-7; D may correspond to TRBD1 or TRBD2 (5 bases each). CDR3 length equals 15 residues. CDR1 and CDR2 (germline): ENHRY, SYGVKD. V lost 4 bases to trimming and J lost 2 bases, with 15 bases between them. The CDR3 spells CAISGRDGYTYEQYF. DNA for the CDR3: TGTGCCATCAGTGGCAGGGACGGATACACCTACGAGCAGTACTTC.

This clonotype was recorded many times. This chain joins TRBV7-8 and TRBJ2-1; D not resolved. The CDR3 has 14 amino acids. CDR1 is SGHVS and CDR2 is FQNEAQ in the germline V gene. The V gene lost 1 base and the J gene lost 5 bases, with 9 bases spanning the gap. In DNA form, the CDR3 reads TGTGCCAGCAGCTTAGTTTCCCCGGACAATGAGCAGTTCTTC. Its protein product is CASSLVSPDNEQFF.

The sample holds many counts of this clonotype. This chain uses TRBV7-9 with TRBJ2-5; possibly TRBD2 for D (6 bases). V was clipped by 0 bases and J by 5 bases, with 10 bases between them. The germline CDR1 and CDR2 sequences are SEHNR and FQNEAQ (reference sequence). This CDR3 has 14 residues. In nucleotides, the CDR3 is TGTGCCAGCAGCTTAGCGAATGGGAGGGAGACCCAGTACTTC. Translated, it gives CASSLANGRETQYF.

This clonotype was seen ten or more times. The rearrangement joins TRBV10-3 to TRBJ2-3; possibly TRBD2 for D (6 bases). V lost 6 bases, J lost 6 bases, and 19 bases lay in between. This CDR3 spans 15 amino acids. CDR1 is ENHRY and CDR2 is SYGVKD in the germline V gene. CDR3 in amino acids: CAIRTGREVPDTQYF. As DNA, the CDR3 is TGTGCCATCAGGACGGGGCGGGAAGTTCCCGATACGCAGTATTTT.